The clone carrying this T cell receptor beta chain was counted only a few times. Its antigen is not known. Patients with alopecia areata provided lesional scalp punch biopsies as well as peripheral blood. This specimen belongs to a study of CD8+ T cells in alopecia areata. Study-wide context: For 6 to 18 months, tofacitinib was taken, and 6 months off drug followed.

The CDR3 runs 14 residues. Trimming took off 1 base at V and 3 bases at J, with 9 bases between the two ends. Per germline, CDR1 SGHTA and CDR2 FQGNSA. Whole-study results and caveats: Compared with normal scalp, lesional scalp had higher clonality and more expanded CD8+ clones. Scalp sequencing captures resident alphabeta T cells of normal skin too.

Following RNA extraction, reverse transcription yielded cDNA that acted as the sequencing template. This table comes from immunoSEQ multiplex PCR, and its TCRdb copy is limited to in-frame clones, with some not included. The sample contains 9,000 to 15,000 clones, 61% of which appear only once. The chain has TRBV7-2 and TRBJ1-2; unclear D gene. Input material: skin. This receptor was identified in a human donor with alopecia areata. The CDR3 spells CASSLGRTYYGYTF. The CDR3, as DNA: TGTGCCAGCAGCTTAGGCAGGACTTACTATGGCTACACCTTC.